The source of this T cell receptor (beta chain) is a study of blood T cells in healthy people across ages. Germline V gene data show CDR1 as LGHDT and CDR2 as YNNKEL (reference sequence). V was pared by 0 bases and J by 6 bases, with 12 bases between. There are 14 residues in the CDR3. A few counts support this clonotype. A second PCR of roughly 7 to 11 cycles used a sample-barcoded 5' primer and a J-beta primer mix. TCRdb re-analysed the 5' RACE reads in MiXCR, keeping a single row per CDR3 protein. The sample shows more than 900,000 distinct CDR3 sequences, around 27% of them seen only once. The sample was also linked to a second study, of T cells of mothers and their children.

The sequencing sample was made of blood. V is TRBV3-1 and J is TRBJ2-7; no definite D call. The TCR was taken from a girl aged 2-9 years in good health. The CDR3 is CASSQEVMTSEQYF. The CDR3 nucleotides read TGTGCCAGCAGCCAAGAGGTCATGACCTCCGAGCAGTACTTC.